These 4 T cell receptor beta chains were sequenced from one sample in a study of shared clonotypes between healthy human individuals. Sequencing was performed with immunoSEQ multiplex PCR; in TCRdb, only in-frame clones are kept and a portion is missing. This sample has 2 million to 3 million clones; 93% occur once, and the top ten carry 0.36%. Sequenced: naive CD4+ T cells from PBMCs. The sample's subset: CD45RA+ positively selected. The receptors were sampled from a man aged 18-30 years in good health. Some clones in this sample may be carry-over from other donors' samples.

The V gene is TRBV7-3, the J gene TRBJ2-1, with 11 bases identical to TRBD1. The J segment lost 5 bases and the V segment lost 5 bases, leaving 5 bases of the junction unmatched. This CDR3 has 15 amino acids. Germline V gives CDR1 SGHTA, CDR2 FQGTGA. The CDR3 sequence is CASSRGTGGNNEQFF. The CDR3 DNA follows: TGTGCCAGCAGCCGCGGGACAGGGGGTAACAATGAGCAGTTCTTC.

The chain combines TRBV2 with TRBJ2-1; D possibly corresponds to TRBD2 (7 bases). The germline V gene encodes CDR1 SNHLY and CDR2 FYNNEI. The CDR3 is 12 amino acids. The V and J ends lost 7 bases and 10 bases respectively, with 14 bases between them. This CDR3 is CASTSEGGEQFF. The CDR3 DNA follows: TGTGCCAGCACTTCTGAGGGGGGGGAGCAGTTCTTC.

The J gene is TRBJ1-4, the V gene TRBV29-1; D gene unclear. Trimming left V 4 bases short and J 7 bases short, with 7 bases between. Germline V gives CDR1 SQVTM, CDR2 ANQGSEA. This CDR3 has 11 amino acids. CDR3 sequence: CSVGITEKLFF. CDR3 nucleotide sequence: TGCAGCGTTGGGATAACTGAAAAACTGTTTTTT.

The chain couples TRBV13 to TRBJ2-7; D gene unclear. Germline V gene lookup returns CDR1 PRHDT and CDR2 FYEKMQ (reference sequence). The V end lost 3 bases, the J end lost 5 bases, and 5 bases lay between the germline ends. The CDR3 runs 11 residues. The CDR3 nucleotides read TGTGCCAGCAGCTTCCGACACGAGCAGTACTTC. Translated, it gives CASSFRHEQYF.